This TCR beta chain was observed in a study of early T cells in non-severe SARS-CoV-2 infection. The overall study: Chains were not paired, and sequencing was done on bulk RNA from unsorted whole blood.

Turning to this clonotype: Its antigen is still unknown.

Individual cDNA molecules were tagged with unique molecular identifiers. MiXCR, run by TCRdb on the 5' RACE reads, gives a single entry per CDR3 protein. Found here are about 53,000 distinct CDR3 sequences, 9.5% to 15% of them singletons; the top ten hold about 2.7%. Overall study results and limits: There was a bias toward anti-spike CD8 responses in VDJdb matching, which missed private and CD4 specificities.

The CDR3 loop spans 19 amino acids. In germline, CDR1 is MNHEY, CDR2 SMNVEV (reference sequence). With 0 bases clipped from V and 0 bases from J, the junction kept 7 bases outside the gene matches. This clonotype was sampled from an adult who was a healthcare worker with PCR-confirmed SARS-CoV-2 infection or an uninfected control (not recorded which). The sample in question was whole blood, obtained at baseline. The chain couples TRBV27 to TRBJ1-4, with 10 bases lining up with TRBD1. CDR3 nucleotides: TGTGCCAGCAGTTTATCACGGGGACAGGGGAGAGCAACTAATGAAAAACTGTTTTTT. This gives the protein CASSLSRGQGRATNEKLFF.